These 22 T cell receptor beta chains came from one sample sequenced in a study of shared T cell receptors in the human thymus (dated by TCRdb to the early 2020s). Library construction relied on the immunoSEQ multiplex PCR assay. Imported from immuneACCESS, the table was reduced by TCRdb to in-frame sequences with V and J called. These copies leave out some clones; in studies compared against another copy, an unresolved V gene accounts for under half, and the cause of the remainder is not known. The sample records 500,000 to 550,000 clones, around 78% of which are singletons. The biggest ten clones account for roughly 0.013% of the sample. This sample also appeared in a second study, on human thymus T cells.

Specimen: thymocytes. The receptors derive from a boy younger than two with a congenital heart defect. Donor details come from another sample of the same person, matched by shared clones.

This clone was counted once. The rearrangement links TRBV7-9 to TRBJ2-7; 9 bases line up with TRBD2. Germline V gene data show CDR1 as SEHNR and CDR2 as FQNEAQ (reference sequence). The ends lost 4 bases at V and 3 bases at J; junction bases unmatched: 7. This CDR3 is 15 amino acids long. The CDR3 nucleotides read TGTGCCAGCAGCTCCGGGACTAGCAGCTTCTACGAGCAGTACTTC. This gives the protein CASSSGTSSFYEQYF.

The rearrangement links TRBV5-6 to TRBJ2-6; D may be TRBD2 (6 bases). Trimming cost V 4 bases and J 0 bases, with 11 bases left between them. CDR3 length equals 16 residues. Germline V gives CDR1 SGHDT, CDR2 YYEEEE. The CDR3 DNA follows: TGTGCCAGCAGCATGGGACTTCACTCTGGGGCCAACGTCCTGACTTTC. Translation gives CASSMGLHSGANVLTF.

The chain couples TRBV27 to TRBJ2-2; D unclear. The CDR3 runs 15 residues. The germline V gene encodes CDR1 MNHEY and CDR2 SMNVEV (reference sequence). Trimming removed 3 bases from V and 0 bases from J, with 8 bases in between. CDR3 in amino acids: CASSLVTSNTGELFF. The CDR3 nucleotides read TGTGCCAGCAGTTTGGTCACTTCGAACACCGGGGAGCTGTTTTTT.

As DNA, the CDR3 is TGTGCCAGCAGTTACCCGGCGGGGAGCAACGAGCAGTACTTC. Translating gives CASSYPAGSNEQYF. The chain couples TRBV6-5 to TRBJ2-7, with D maybe TRBD2 (6 bases). Germline CDR1 is MNHEY and CDR2 is SVGAGI. Trimming stripped 2 bases from V and 5 bases from J, with 13 bases between. This CDR3 spans 14 amino acids.

Regarding this clone: The same CDR3 can be traced to other DNA sequences in this sample. The chain has TRBV9 and TRBJ1-2; D unclear. The V end lost 4 bases, the J end lost 4 bases, and 11 bases lay between the germline ends. The CDR3 has 13 amino acids. Looked up from germline, CDR1 is SGDLS and CDR2 is YYNGEE. The CDR3 loop reads CASSPRQAYGYTF. In DNA, the CDR3 is TGTGCCAGCAGCCCTCGACAAGCCTATGGCTACACCTTC.

The genes are TRBV6-1 and TRBJ1-5; a possible D gene is TRBD1 (5 bases). The CDR3 contains 14 residues. Germline V lookup: CDR1 MNHNS, CDR2 SASEGT. Trimming took off 5 bases at V and 6 bases at J, with 14 bases between the two ends. This CDR3 is CASSPARVGQPQHF. The CDR3 nucleotides read TGTGCCAGCAGTCCTGCCAGGGTTGGTCAGCCCCAGCATTTT.

J is TRBJ1-2 and V is TRBV5-1, with 12 bases matching TRBD1. V dropped 4 bases and J dropped 7; count of bases not matched to a gene: 8. CDR1 is SGHRS, CDR2 YFSETQ, per germline. The CDR3 length is 15 residues. Here the CDR3 DNA reads TGCGCCAGCAGCACTCGGGACAGGGGGCTAGGTGGCTACACCTTC. This codes for CASSTRDRGLGGYTF.

This clone was seen a single time. The chain links TRBV5-1 to TRBJ1-2; D is possibly TRBD1 (5 bases). The CDR3 runs 12 residues. Germline V CDR1 and CDR2: SGHRS, YFSETQ. The germline V and J ends were trimmed by 6 bases and 8 bases, with 14 bases remaining between them. Here the CDR3 reads CASTSGGWGYTF. The DNA of the CDR3 is TGCGCCAGCACCTCGGGGGGTTGGGGCTACACCTTC.

This rearrangement joins TRBV6-6 to TRBJ2-7; the D gene is possibly TRBD1 (5 bases). This CDR3 region has 15 residues. V was trimmed by 6 bases and J by 1 base, leaving 16 bases between them. Germline assignment: CDR1 MNHNY and CDR2 SVGAGI (reference sequence). CDR3 bases: TGTGCCAGCAGCCTGAAGGCAGGGCCTTCCTACGAGCAGTACTTC. It specifies CASSLKAGPSYEQYF.

The chain carries TRBV14 and TRBJ1-1; TRBD1 is a possible D gene (6 bases). CDR3 length equals 16 residues. Germline lookup yields CDR1 SGHDN and CDR2 FVKESK. The V end was cut by 0 bases, the J end by 1 base, with 12 bases between. This CDR3 is CASSQDGGQTNTEAFF. In DNA, the CDR3 is TGTGCCAGCAGCCAAGATGGCGGACAGACGAACACTGAAGCTTTCTTT.

CDR3 protein: CASSPTSEPYNEQFF. The CDR3 nucleotides read TGTGCCAGCAGCCCCACTAGCGAGCCCTACAATGAGCAGTTCTTC. The chain uses TRBV5-6 and TRBJ2-1; 7 nucleotides align to TRBD2. CDR1 is SGHDT and CDR2 is YYEEEE in the germline V gene. V lost 4 bases to trimming and J lost 2 bases; unmatched junction nucleotides: 6. The CDR3 extends over 15 amino acids.

The chain couples TRBV7-3 to TRBJ2-3; TRBD2 is a possible D gene (7 bases). Trimming cost V 1 base and J 4 bases, with 18 bases left between them. The length of the CDR3 is 17 residues. The germline CDR1 and CDR2 sequences are SGHTA and FQGTGA. This chain's CDR3 is CASSLRGGGRDPDTQYF. The CDR3 coding sequence is TGTGCCAGCAGCTTAAGGGGCGGGGGCCGGGACCCAGATACGCAGTATTTT.

This chain links TRBV5-6 with TRBJ1-2, with D possibly matching TRBD1 (6 bases). Germline CDR1 is SGHDT and CDR2 is YYEEEE. Trimming cost V 3 bases and J 1 base, with 19 bases left between them. CDR3 size: 17 residues. The CDR3 DNA sequence: TGTGCCAGCAGCTCACAGACAGGCGGAGTCGATAACTATGGCTACACCTTC. Its protein product is CASSSQTGGVDNYGYTF.

The chain joins TRBV2 to TRBJ2-7, with TRBD1 matching 11 bases. The J segment lost 2 bases and the V segment lost 10 bases, leaving 7 bases of the junction unmatched. This CDR3 comprises 14 residues. Germline V CDR1 and CDR2: SNHLY, FYNNEI. The CDR3 coding sequence is TGTGCCATCATTGGACAGGGGGCGGCCTACGAGCAGTACTTC. Translation gives CAIIGQGAAYEQYF. The full variable domain, rest sourced from reference TRBV2 and TRBJ2-7, is EPEVTQTPSHQVTQMGQEVILRCVPISNHLYFYWYRQILGQKVEFLVSFYNNEISEKSEIFDDQFSVERPDGSNFTLKIRSTKLEDSAMYFCAIIGQGAAYEQYFGPGTRLTVT.

V usage is TRBV27 and J usage is TRBJ2-1; 11 nucleotides agree with TRBD2. The CDR3 contains 17 residues. Trimming removed 2 bases from V and 7 bases from J; junction bases left unmatched: 10. Germline V gene data show CDR1 as MNHEY and CDR2 as SMNVEV (reference sequence). The CDR3 DNA reads as TGTGCCAGCAGTTTAACCTTTAGCGGGAGGGCCCTAAATGAGCAGTTCTTC. It specifies CASSLTFSGRALNEQFF.

This clone was seen just once. CDR3 nucleotide sequence: TGTGCCAGCAGCGTAGTGCATCGTGTCGGGACTAGCAGCCAAGAGACCCAGTACTTC. It encodes CASSVVHRVGTSSQETQYF. This sequence joins TRBV9 and TRBJ2-5, with 9 bases lining up with TRBD2. CDR3 size: 19 residues. Trimming cost V 0 bases and J 1 base; bases outside gene matches: 13. CDR1 and CDR2 (germline): SGDLS, YYNGEE.

This clone was seen only once. The chain recombines TRBV15 with TRBJ2-1; 15 nucleotides agree with TRBD2. J lost 4 bases, V lost 3 bases, and 10 bases had no gene match. Germline values: CDR1 LNHNV, CDR2 YYDKDF (reference sequence). The CDR3 has 19 amino acids. DNA for the CDR3: TGTGCCACCAGCAGGGAAGGACTAGCGGGAGGGGAAGGGTACAATGAGCAGTTCTTC. Its translation: CATSREGLAGGEGYNEQFF.

This clone has a handful of counts. The gene calls are TRBV29-1 and TRBJ2-5; 10 bases are shared with TRBD1. The CDR3 has 14 amino acids. The junction had 10 bases not matched to a gene; V was cut back by 7 bases and J by 5 bases. From germline, CDR1 is SQVTM and CDR2 ANQGSEA. Written as DNA, the CDR3 is TGCAGCGCCTCGGACAGGGGGTATGGGGAGACCCAGTACTTC. This translates into CSASDRGYGETQYF.

The J gene is TRBJ2-5, the V gene TRBV18, with 12 bases that match TRBD2. With 1 base clipped from V and 5 bases from J, the junction kept 8 bases outside the gene matches. The CDR3 sequence is 17 residues long. Germline lookup yields CDR1 KGHSH and CDR2 LQKENI. The CDR3 protein is CASSPLGLAGSDETQYF. CDR3 bases: TGTGCCAGCTCACCACTAGGACTAGCGGGAAGTGACGAGACCCAGTACTTC.

This clone has more than one count but fewer than ten. The chain has TRBV5-1 and TRBJ1-2; D remains unclear. The CDR3 has 13 residues. V lost 0 bases to trimming and J lost 4 bases, with 7 bases between them. Germline loops: CDR1 SGHRS, CDR2 YFSETQ. DNA for the CDR3: TGCGCCAGCAGCTTGGATAGAGTCTATGGCTACACCTTC. This encodes CASSLDRVYGYTF.

This clone was detected a few times. V gene TRBV28 combines with J gene TRBJ1-5; possibly TRBD1 for D (5 bases). The CDR3 is 14 amino acids. The germline gives CDR1 MDHEN, CDR2 SYDVKM. Between the trimmed V and J ends, which lost 6 bases and 6 bases, there was a span of 15 bases. CDR3 nucleotides: TGTGCCAGCAGGTGGACGCAGGGCCCTCAGCCCCAGCATTTT. Amino acids: CASRWTQGPQPQHF.

The CDR3, as DNA: TGCAGCGTGGGGGGACTAGCCGACCCTTCGACCCAGTACTTC. Translation gives CSVGGLADPSTQYF. This chain links TRBV29-1 with TRBJ2-5, with 9 bases aligning to TRBD2. Germline V gives CDR1 SQVTM, CDR2 ANQGSEA. The CDR3 is 14 amino acids. The V and J ends lost 6 bases and 7 bases, in that order; junction bases with no gene match: 12.